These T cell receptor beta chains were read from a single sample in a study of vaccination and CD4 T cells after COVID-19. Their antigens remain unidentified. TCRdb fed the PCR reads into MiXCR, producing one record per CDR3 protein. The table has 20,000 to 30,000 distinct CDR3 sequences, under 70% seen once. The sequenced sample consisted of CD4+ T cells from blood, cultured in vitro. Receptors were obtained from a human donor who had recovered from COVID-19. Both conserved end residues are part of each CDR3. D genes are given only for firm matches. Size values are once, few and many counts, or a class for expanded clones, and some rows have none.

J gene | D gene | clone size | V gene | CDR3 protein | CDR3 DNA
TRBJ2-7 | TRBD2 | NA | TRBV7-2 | CASSLLGGFYEQYF | TGTGCCAGCAGCCTACTCGGGGGGTTCTACGAGCAGTACTTC
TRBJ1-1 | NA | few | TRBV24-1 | CATSVYRARGTEAFF | TGTGCCACCAGTGTTTATAGGGCAAGGGGGACTGAAGCTTTCTTT
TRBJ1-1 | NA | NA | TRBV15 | CATSPRYGTEAFF | TGTGCCACCTCACCGAGGTACGGCACTGAAGCTTTCTTT
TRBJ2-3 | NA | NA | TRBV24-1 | CATSGASFGADTQYF | TGTGCCACCAGTGGCGCCTCGTTCGGGGCAGATACGCAGTATTTT
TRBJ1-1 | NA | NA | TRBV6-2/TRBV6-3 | CASSNMGRNTEAFF | TGTGCCAGCAGCAATATGGGGAGGAACACTGAAGCTTTCTTT
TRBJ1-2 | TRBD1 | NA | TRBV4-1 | CASSLAGQGRHGYTF | TGCGCCAGCAGCCTCGCGGGACAGGGGAGGCATGGCTACACCTTC
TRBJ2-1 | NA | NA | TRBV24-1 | CATSDLRGSNEQFF | TGTGCCACCAGTGATTTGCGGGGTTCCAATGAGCAGTTCTTC
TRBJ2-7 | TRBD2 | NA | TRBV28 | CASSLKGLVITYEQYF | TGTGCCAGCAGTTTAAAGGGACTAGTTATTACCTACGAGCAGTACTTC
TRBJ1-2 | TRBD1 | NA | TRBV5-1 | CASSRGGQGLGYTF | TGCGCCAGCAGCCGGGGGGGACAGGGACTGGGCTACACCTTC
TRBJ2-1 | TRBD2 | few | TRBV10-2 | CASRASGRDEQFF | TGCGCCAGCAGGGCTAGCGGGAGGGATGAGCAGTTCTTC
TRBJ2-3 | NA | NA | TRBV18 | CASSPNQGNTDTQYF | TGTGCCAGCTCACCAAACCAGGGCAACACAGATACGCAGTATTTT
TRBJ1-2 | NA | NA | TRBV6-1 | CASRTGGNYGYTF | TGTGCCAGCAGGACGGGGGGGAACTATGGCTACACCTTC
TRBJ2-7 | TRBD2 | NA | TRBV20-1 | CSARWVAGGYEQYF | TGCAGTGCCCGTTGGGTAGCGGGAGGTTACGAGCAGTACTTC
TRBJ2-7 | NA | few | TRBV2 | CASSPTLGEQYF | TGTGCCAGCAGTCCCACCTTGGGTGAGCAGTACTTC
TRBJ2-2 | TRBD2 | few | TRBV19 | CASSTPSGRTTGELFF | TGTGCCAGTAGTACCCCTAGCGGGAGGACCACCGGGGAGCTGTTTTTT
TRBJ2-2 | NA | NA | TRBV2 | CACAGDPMNTGELFF | TGTGCCTGCGCCGGGGACCCTATGAACACCGGGGAGCTGTTTTTT
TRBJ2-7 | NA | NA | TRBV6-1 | CASSDFLTAPYEQYF | TGTGCCAGCAGTGACTTTCTCACTGCTCCCTACGAGCAGTACTTC
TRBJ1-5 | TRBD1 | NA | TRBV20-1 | CSARGFGRRTYSNQPQHF | TGCAGTGCCAGGGGGTTTGGCAGGAGAACTTATAGCAATCAGCCCCAGCATTTT
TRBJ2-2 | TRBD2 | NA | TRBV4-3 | CASSPAAGGSTGELFF | TGCGCCAGCAGCCCAGCAGCGGGCGGGAGTACCGGGGAGCTGTTTTTT
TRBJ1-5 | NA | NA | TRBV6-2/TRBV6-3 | CASRSTHATGNQPQHF | TGTGCCAGCAGGTCGACGCACGCTACGGGCAATCAGCCCCAGCATTTT
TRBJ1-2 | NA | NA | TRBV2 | CASSEDRGYGYTF | TGTGCCAGCAGTGAGGACCGGGGTTATGGCTACACCTTC
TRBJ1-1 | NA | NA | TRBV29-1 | CSVDVDGGWGTEAFF | TGCAGCGTTGATGTCGATGGAGGGTGGGGCACTGAAGCTTTCTTT
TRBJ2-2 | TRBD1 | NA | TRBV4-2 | CASSQGQGFGELFF | TGTGCCAGCAGCCAAGGACAGGGATTCGGGGAGCTGTTTTTT
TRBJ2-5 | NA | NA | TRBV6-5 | CASSYKRAETQYF | TGTGCCAGCAGTTATAAGCGGGCGGAGACCCAGTACTTC
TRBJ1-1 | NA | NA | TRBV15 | CATSRDPFRDRMKAFF | TGTGCCACCAGCAGAGACCCCTTCCGGGACCGTATGAAAGCTTTCTTT
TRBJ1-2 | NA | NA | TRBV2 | CATGPGTTDSYGYTF | TGTGCCACCGGTCCTGGGACAACCGACAGCTATGGCTACACCTTC
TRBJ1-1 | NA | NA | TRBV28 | CASSPPRGPSTEAFF | TGTGCCAGCAGTCCCCCGCGGGGCCCAAGCACTGAAGCTTTCTTT